This paragraph covers one T cell receptor (beta chain) sequence. Its specificity is unknown. This record belongs to a study of cytomegalovirus exposure and HLA in healthy donors. CDR3 length: 14 amino acids. The germline V gene encodes CDR1 SGHRS and CDR2 YFSETQ. Trimming removed 9 bases at V and 3 bases at J, with 13 bases between. Regarding the study as a whole: In an earlier analysis, about 87% or about 30%: the productive usage of most TCR beta V segments. When the data were analyzed later, several of the most significant clusters appeared to be linked to common viral pathogens.

PCR amplification relied on 60 Vbeta primers (plus 13 Jbeta primers). Repertoires were generated with immunoSEQ multiplex PCR, while TCRdb's copy carries only in-frame clones and drops some. The table has approximately 190,000 clones, approximately 77% seen once. The material sequenced was PBMCs. This sequence originates from a man aged 35 to 55 in good health and CMV-seropositive. The chain has TRBV5-1 and TRBJ1-6; TRBD1 might be the D (6 bases). The CDR3 region is CANRTAIYNSPLHF. In nucleotides, the CDR3 is TGCGCCAACAGGACAGCTATCTATAATTCACCCCTCCACTTT.